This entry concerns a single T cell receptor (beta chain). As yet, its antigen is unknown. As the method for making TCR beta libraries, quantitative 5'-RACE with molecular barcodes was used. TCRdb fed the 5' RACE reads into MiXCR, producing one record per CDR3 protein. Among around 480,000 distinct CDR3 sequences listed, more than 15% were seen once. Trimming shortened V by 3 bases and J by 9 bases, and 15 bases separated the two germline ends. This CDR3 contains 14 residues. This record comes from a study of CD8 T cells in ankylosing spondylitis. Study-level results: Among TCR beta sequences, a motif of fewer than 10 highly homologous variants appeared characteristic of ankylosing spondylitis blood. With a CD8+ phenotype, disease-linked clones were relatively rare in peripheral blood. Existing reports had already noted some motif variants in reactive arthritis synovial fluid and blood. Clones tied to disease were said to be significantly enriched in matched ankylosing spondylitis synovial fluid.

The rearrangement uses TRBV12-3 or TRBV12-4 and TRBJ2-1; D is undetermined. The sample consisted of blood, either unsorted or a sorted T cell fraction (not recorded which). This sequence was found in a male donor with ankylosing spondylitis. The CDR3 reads CASSFSSRVGEQFF. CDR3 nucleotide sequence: TGTGCCAGCAGTTTCTCCTCCCGAGTGGGTGAGCAGTTCTTC.